This TCR beta chain was identified during a study of cytomegalovirus exposure and HLA in healthy donors. Study at large: Most donors, less than 85% of approximately 400 genotyped, fell in the Caucasian-associated ancestry cluster.

In the PCR, 60 Vbeta and 13 Jbeta primers were used. TCRdb keeps only in-frame clones here, not all; method: immunoSEQ multiplex PCR. Here the sample spans around 90,000 clones, around 64% being singletons. With 0 bases clipped from V and 7 bases from J, the junction kept 11 bases outside the gene matches. CDR3 length: 15 amino acids. CDR1 and CDR2 from the germline V gene are SQVTM and ANQGSEA. The sequence came from a human donor in good health. The J gene is TRBJ2-5, the V gene TRBV29-1; 7 positions agree with TRBD2. Material: PBMCs. CDR3 region: CSVEDPGLKMGTQYF. CDR3 DNA: TGCAGCGTTGAAGATCCGGGACTAAAAATGGGGACCCAGTACTTC.